Shown below are 18 T cell receptor beta chains from a single sample sequenced in a study of neurological immune-mediated disorders. MiXCR, applied by TCRdb to the 5' RACE reads, yields one record per CDR3 protein. The sample includes roughly 36,000 distinct CDR3 sequences, about 7% of them seen just once. The specimen sequenced was CD4+ T cells from blood. The source of these receptors is a man aged 45-60 years in good health.

This clonotype was seen ten or more times. V is TRBV29-1 and J is TRBJ2-5; 10 bases match TRBD1. The CDR3 covers 13 residues. V lost 6 bases, J lost 6 bases, and 7 bases stayed unmatched. Germline V CDR1 and CDR2: SQVTM, ANQGSEA. The CDR3 nucleotides read TGCAGCGTGAGAGGGACAGGGGCGCAGACCCAGTACTTC. This encodes CSVRGTGAQTQYF.

This clonotype qualifies as medium-sized. J is TRBJ1-4 and V is TRBV28; 9 bases are a match to TRBD1. Germline V lookup: CDR1 MDHEN, CDR2 SYDVKM. This CDR3 contains 16 residues. With 6 bases clipped from V and 4 bases from J, the junction kept 9 bases outside the gene matches. The CDR3 nucleotides read TGTGCCAGCAGAGGGACAGGGAATTGGGGTAATGAAAAACTGTTTTTT. Amino acids: CASRGTGNWGNEKLFF. Full variable domain (outside the CDR3, taken from reference TRBV28 and TRBJ1-4): DVKVTQSSRYLVKRTGEKVFLECVQDMDHENMFWYRQDPGLGLRLIYFSYDVKMKEKGDIPEGYSVSREKKERFSLILESASTNQTSMYLCASRGTGNWGNEKLFFGSGTQLSVL.

This clonotype occurred many times. The V and J genes are TRBV10-3 and TRBJ2-3; D perhaps matches TRBD1 (5 bases). The germline CDR1 and CDR2 sequences are ENHRY and SYGVKD. Trimming pared 2 bases from V and 2 bases from J, leaving 11 bases between. The length of the CDR3 is 15 residues. The CDR3 nucleotides read TGTGCCATCAGTGAGAGGGGTGAGATCACAGATACGCAGTATTTT. It translates to CAISERGEITDTQYF.

This clonotype occurred a few times. A junction end diverges from the germline sequence, so it may reflect a read error. The chain carries TRBV12-3 or TRBV12-4 and TRBJ2-2; the D gene is possibly TRBD2 (6 bases). The CDR3 covers 15 residues. The DNA for the CDR3 is TGTGCCAGCAGCCGGGGCGGGATCTTCACCGGGAAGCTGTTTTTT. Amino acid sequence: CASSRGGIFTGKLFF.

This clonotype was counted ten times or more. The chain couples TRBV4-1 to TRBJ2-1, with D perhaps matching TRBD2 (5 bases). The CDR3 is 11 amino acids. V lost 9 bases, J lost 6 bases, and 9 bases lay in between. The germline V gene has CDR1 MGHRA and CDR2 YSYEKL. The CDR3 here is CASGRGNEQFF. As DNA, the CDR3 is TGCGCCAGTGGTCGGGGCAATGAGCAGTTCTTC.

In this sample, this clonotype turned up a few times. The DNA for the CDR3 is TGTGCCAGCAGCTTGGGGGGGACTCTCAATGAGCAGTTCTTC. Translating gives CASSLGGTLNEQFF. The rearrangement uses TRBV7-2 and TRBJ2-1, with 7 nucleotides matching TRBD2. This CDR3 region has 14 residues. Germline lookup yields CDR1 SGHTA and CDR2 FQGNSA. Losses at the gene ends were 3 bases for V and 6 bases for J; bases not matched to a gene: 5.

This clonotype occurred many times. This rearrangement joins TRBV6-2 or TRBV6-3 to TRBJ1-1; D is undetermined. The ends were cut back, 0 bases at V and 3 bases at J, with 23 bases in the middle. The germline V gene encodes CDR1 MNHEY and CDR2 SVGEGT. This CDR3 has 19 amino acids. The CDR3 bases are TGTGCCAGCAGTTACTCTCTAGGGAACACTCGCTGGACGGACACTGAAGCTTTCTTT. Protein sequence: CASSYSLGNTRWTDTEAFF.

This clonotype was detected ten times or more. The chain uses TRBV10-3 and TRBJ2-1, with 7 bases matching TRBD2. Germline V gene sequence: CDR1 ENHRY, CDR2 SYGVKD. Unmatched junction bases numbered 18, after V lost 10 bases and J lost 6 bases. This CDR3 spans 16 amino acids. CDR3 nucleotides: TGTGCCACCTCCGGGGGGACTGGTAGCGGAGGCAATGAGCAGTTCTTC. It encodes CATSGGTGSGGNEQFF.

This clonotype came up many times. V gene TRBV5-1 combines with J gene TRBJ2-3; 13 nucleotides agree with TRBD2. The ends lost 5 bases at V and 1 base at J; junction bases unmatched: 4. The CDR3 consists of 16 residues. Looked up from germline, CDR1 is SGHRS and CDR2 is YFSETQ. The CDR3 DNA reads as TGCGCCAGCAGTCCCGGGACTAGCGGGGGCACAGATACGCAGTATTTT. It translates to CASSPGTSGGTDTQYF.

This clonotype was counted a few times. The chain carries TRBV20-1 and TRBJ2-1, with TRBD2 matching 10 bases. This CDR3 region has 15 residues. From germline, CDR1 is DFQATT and CDR2 SNEGSKA (reference sequence). V shed 3 bases and J 3 bases; nucleotides not matched to a gene: 5. The DNA for the CDR3 is TGCAGTGCTAGGTCTCTAGCGGGAGACTACAATGAGCAGTTCTTC. Encoded protein: CSARSLAGDYNEQFF.

This clonotype was seen ten or more times. CDR3 DNA sequence: TGTGCCAGCAGCCAAGATTTAAGGGGCCTCGTGGGAGAAAATGAGCAGTTCTTC. Encoded protein: CASSQDLRGLVGENEQFF. This chain joins TRBV3-1 and TRBJ2-1; D may correspond to TRBD1 or TRBD2 (5 bases each). Looked up from germline, CDR1 is LGHDT and CDR2 is YNNKEL (reference sequence). The CDR3 is made up of 18 amino acids. The V and J ends lost 0 bases and 7 bases respectively, with 22 bases between them.

This clonotype was seen a few times. The chain carries TRBV28 and TRBJ2-1; TRBD2 agrees at 11 bases. Germline V CDR1 and CDR2: MDHEN, SYDVKM. Trimming took 6 bases from V and 6 from J; bases not matched to a gene: 4. The CDR3 extends over 14 amino acids. This CDR3 is CASRGLAGRNEQFF. DNA for the CDR3: TGTGCCAGCAGAGGACTAGCGGGCCGCAATGAGCAGTTCTTC.

This clonotype was seen many times. The chain combines TRBV27 with TRBJ1-4; tentatively, D is TRBD1 (6 bases). The CDR3 consists of 16 residues. Germline-derived CDR1 and CDR2 are MNHEY and SMNVEV (reference sequence). Trimming took off 4 bases at V and 7 bases at J, with 19 bases between the two ends. The CDR3 here is CASSSGSAGAAEKLFF. The CDR3 DNA reads TGTGCCAGCAGTTCCGGTAGTGCAGGGGCGGCTGAAAAACTGTTTTTT. The whole variable domain, filled in from reference TRBV27 and TRBJ1-4, reads EAQVTQNPRYLITVTGKKLTVTCSQNMNHEYMSWYRQDPGLGLRQIYYSMNVEVTDKGDVPEGYKVSRKEKRNFPLILESPSPNQTSLYFCASSSGSAGAAEKLFFGSGTQLSVL.

This clonotype was seen ten or more times. The chain has TRBV7-2 and TRBJ2-7; 8 positions match TRBD2. Looked up from germline, CDR1 is SGHTA and CDR2 is FQGNSA. The CDR3 has 16 residues. The V gene end was trimmed by 5 bases and the J gene end by 5 bases; junction bases not matched to a gene: 14. This CDR3 reads CASSRGGEWAGHEQYF. CDR3 bases: TGTGCCAGCAGCCGGGGGGGGGAGTGGGCGGGCCACGAGCAGTACTTC.

The table lists this clonotype with many counts. The rearrangement links TRBV5-6 to TRBJ2-1; 10 nucleotides align to TRBD2. The germline CDR1 and CDR2 sequences are SGHDT and YYEEEE. V gave up 5 bases and J gave up 5 bases; unmatched junction bases: 10. This CDR3 contains 16 residues. The CDR3 sequence: CASSWGGLASNNEQFF. CDR3 nucleotides: TGTGCCAGCAGTTGGGGGGGACTAGCGAGTAACAATGAGCAGTTCTTC. The full variable domain, rest sourced from reference TRBV5-6 and TRBJ2-1, is DAGVTQSPTHLIKTRGQQVTLRCSPKSGHDTVSWYQQALGQGPQFIFQYYEEEERQRGNFPDRFSGHQFPNYSSELNVNALLLGDSALYLCASSWGGLASNNEQFFGPGTRLTVL.

This clonotype was counted at least ten times. The V gene is TRBV28, the J gene TRBJ2-1, with unresolved D. Germline CDR1 MDHEN, CDR2 SYDVKM. This CDR3 is built from 12 residues. V dropped 5 bases and J dropped 7 bases, with 9 bases sitting between them. The CDR3 nucleotides read TGTGCCAGCAGTCCCTTTGTAAATGAGCAGTTCTTC. It yields the protein CASSPFVNEQFF.

This clonotype was recorded many times. The chain carries TRBV20-1 and TRBJ2-3; maybe TRBD2 (6 bases). CDR1 is DFQATT, CDR2 SNEGSKA, per germline (reference sequence). Trimming stripped 3 bases from V and 4 bases from J, with 14 bases between. The CDR3 totals 14 residues. DNA of the CDR3: TGCAGTGCTAGTTGGGACTTGTGGGCAGATACGCAGTATTTT. Translating gives CSASWDLWADTQYF.

There are many counts of this clonotype. This chain links TRBV7-2 with TRBJ2-7; D is ambiguous. Germline CDR1 reads SGHTA; CDR2 reads FQGNSA. The CDR3 runs to 11 residues. Trimming removed 4 bases at V and 3 bases at J, with 4 bases between. The CDR3 protein is CASSSVYEQYF. As DNA, the CDR3 is TGTGCCAGCAGCTCGGTCTACGAGCAGTACTTC.